This T cell receptor (beta chain) appears in the sequencing data of a study of T cell responses to AZD1222 COVID-19 vaccine (dated by TCRdb to the early 2020s). Looking at the study overall: A total of about 240 trial participants underwent TCR sequencing, of whom about 210 received two doses of AZD1222 and about 25 received two doses of the MenACWY control vaccine. Trial participants were enrolled into age subgroups of 18-55, 56-69 and 70-plus years, which contained around 150, 29 and 61 TCR-sequenced participants, respectively.

As concerns this clone: The specificity of this receptor is unknown. Base quality data are lacking; no much larger clone is found one base away.

This sample's time point label indicates: about 28 days (+/-7) after the second vaccine dose. Because spike-specific TCR depth and breadth did not differ between the two schedules, AZD1222 recipients who got a second dose at roughly 4 weeks were pooled with those who got a second dose at roughly 12 weeks. The vaccinee samples were drawn from two UK trials, COV001 and COV002, one of which was a single-blind randomized controlled phase 2/3 trial testing AZD1222 (ChAdOx1 nCoV-19) in healthy adults. For TCRbeta chain sequencing, PBMC samples were collected from trial participants at day 0 and at day 28 after the second dose. V is shortened by 6 bases, J by 5 bases, and the region joining them spans 14 bases. In the germline V gene, CDR1 corresponds to MDHEN and CDR2 to SYDVKM. The CDR3 goes from the cysteine to the phenylalanine over 14 residues. Of the read, only the CDR3 DNA is kept; its 42 bases are in frame from base 1.

The CDR3 regions of human TCRbeta chains were subjected to immunosequencing. For the original study's pipeline: TCRs in the repertoires were compared against a reference library of SARS-CoV-2-specific TCRs that had been generated with the MIRA antigen-specificity platform. Breadth was defined as the fraction of unique TCRs that were SARS-CoV-2-associated, and depth was defined as the fraction of total T cells that were SARS-CoV-2-associated. Using the MIRA data, every spike-specific TCR was mapped to the spike region that the TCR reacted to and assigned to either a CD4 or a CD8 class. Log10-transformed breadth and depth values were compared by one-way ANOVA with Sidak's multiple comparisons tests. The table comes from immuneACCESS by way of TCRdb, which keeps in-frame sequences with V and J called. Part of the clones is missing from these tables; in studies checked, under half for an unresolved V gene and the rest for unknown reasons. V, J and clone size were drawn from that table, and D and trimming were deduced from the DNA. The table for this sample lists 60,000 to 85,000 clones; more than 75% of them were counted only once. Of the sample, 18% is held by the ten largest clones.

Broad study findings and their caveats: Because no day 14 peak-response samples were available, the repertoires could be characterized only after the peak T cell response. Only five or six AZD1222 recipients were SARS-CoV-2 seropositive at baseline, limiting conclusions about previously exposed vaccinees. The vaccine-associated CD4 TCRs covered the entire spike protein, and the dominant responses fell in regions 160-218 and 743-854. Participants were mostly white British, with more females than males. The authors suggested clonal diversity may have been underestimated. Reportedly, close to half of the unique spike-specific TCRs recognized epitopes lying outside the regions that are mutated in the B.1.351 and B.1.1.7 variants. After two AZD1222 doses, both the breadth and the depth of spike-specific TCRs were significantly higher than at day 0 and than in MenACWY recipients. In the small 56-69-year group, the increase in depth fell short of significance, most likely because of low power.

The material was peripheral blood, obtained 28 days after the second AZD1222 dose. The rearranged chain carries TRBV28 and TRBJ2-1; a tentative D match to TRBD2 spans 6 bases. This TCR was sampled from an adult who received the AZD1222 COVID-19 vaccine. The sequenced DNA is TGTGCCAGCAGGCAGCAGCGGGTTCACAATGAGCAGTTCTTC. Translation gives CASRQQRVHNEQFF.